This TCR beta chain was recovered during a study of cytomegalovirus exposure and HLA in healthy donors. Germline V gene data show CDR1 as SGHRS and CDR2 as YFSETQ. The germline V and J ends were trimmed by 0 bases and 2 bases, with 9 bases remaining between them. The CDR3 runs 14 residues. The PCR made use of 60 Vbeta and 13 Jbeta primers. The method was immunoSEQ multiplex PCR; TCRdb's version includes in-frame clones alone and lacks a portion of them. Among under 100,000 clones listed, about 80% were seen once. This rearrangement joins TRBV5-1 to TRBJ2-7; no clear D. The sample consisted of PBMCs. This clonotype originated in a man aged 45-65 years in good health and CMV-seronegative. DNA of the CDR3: TGCGCCAGCAGCTTGGTGCCAGGCGCCTACGAGCAGTACTTC. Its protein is CASSLVPGAYEQYF.